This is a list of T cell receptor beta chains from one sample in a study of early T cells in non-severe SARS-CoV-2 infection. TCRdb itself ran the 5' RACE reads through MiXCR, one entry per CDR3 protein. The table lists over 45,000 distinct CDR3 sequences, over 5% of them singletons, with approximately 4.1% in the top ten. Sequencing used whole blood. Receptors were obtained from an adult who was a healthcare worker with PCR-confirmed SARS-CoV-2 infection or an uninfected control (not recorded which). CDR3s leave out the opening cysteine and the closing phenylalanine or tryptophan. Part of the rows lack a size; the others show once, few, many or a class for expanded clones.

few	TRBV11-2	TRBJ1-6	ASSLGSYNSPLH
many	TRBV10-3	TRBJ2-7	AISLQRSYEQY
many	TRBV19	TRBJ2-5	ASSIWTGLATETQY
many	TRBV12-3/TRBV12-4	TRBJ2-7	ASSSRGASYEQY
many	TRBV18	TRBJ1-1	ASSLDRGNTEAF
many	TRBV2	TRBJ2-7	ASSGIEQY
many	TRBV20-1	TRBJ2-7	SAKPSSAPSEQY
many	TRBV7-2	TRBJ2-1	ASSLIVRGHEQF
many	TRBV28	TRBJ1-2	ASLNTGNYGYT
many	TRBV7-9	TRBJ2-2	ASSLDRGTGELF
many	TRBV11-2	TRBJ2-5	ASSWAPGQQRTQY
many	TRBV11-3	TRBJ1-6	ASSLGGRGDSPLH
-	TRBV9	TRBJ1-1	ASSFGGTLNTEAF
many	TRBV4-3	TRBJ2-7	ASSLGGEQY
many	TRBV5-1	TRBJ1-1	ASSLEDTNTEAF
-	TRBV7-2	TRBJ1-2	ASSLSEGGYT
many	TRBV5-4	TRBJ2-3	ASSPGLAVQLDTQY
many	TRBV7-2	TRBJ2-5	ASSRAEETQY
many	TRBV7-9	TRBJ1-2	ATGNYGYT
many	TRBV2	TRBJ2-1	ASLVGNEQF
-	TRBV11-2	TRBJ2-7	ASSFGTGPYEQY
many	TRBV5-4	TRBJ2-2	ASSLGTTEGGELF
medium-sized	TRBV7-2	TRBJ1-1	ASSSRGGRGFTEAF
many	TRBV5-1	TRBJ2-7	ASSSEPRGQGFGQY
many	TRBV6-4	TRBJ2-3	ASSPGSSSTDTQY
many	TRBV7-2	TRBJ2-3	ASSLGSPGTSSLDTQY
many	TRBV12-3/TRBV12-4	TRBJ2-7	ASSPGVKEQY
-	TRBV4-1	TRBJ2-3	ASSQLAGGRDTQY
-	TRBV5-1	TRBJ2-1	ASSPGRSYNEQF
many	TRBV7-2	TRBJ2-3	ASSPFRRLLSPSDTQY